Below, 8 T cell receptor beta chains from the same sample are listed, as sequenced in a study of cytomegalovirus exposure and HLA in healthy donors. The PCR ran on 60 Vbeta and 13 Jbeta primers. The protocol was immunoSEQ multiplex PCR, while the TCRdb copy is restricted to in-frame clones and leaves out a portion. The table lists fewer than 250,000 clones, around 83% of them singletons. The sequencing sample was made of PBMCs. These receptors all come from a man aged 35 to 55 in good health and CMV-seropositive.

The chain has TRBV28 and TRBJ2-7, with TRBD1 matching 9 bases. Looked up from germline, CDR1 is MDHEN and CDR2 is SYDVKM. V was clipped by 5 bases and J by 5 bases; unmatched bases: 10. The CDR3 has 15 residues. This CDR3 reads CASSPGTGSLHEQYF. The CDR3 region has the DNA TGTGCCAGCAGTCCCGGGACAGGGTCCTTACACGAGCAGTACTTC.

This clone was recorded once. V usage is TRBV18 and J usage is TRBJ2-1; D possibly corresponds to TRBD1 (6 bases). Germline V CDR1 and CDR2: KGHSH, LQKENI. V was clipped by 1 base and J by 0 bases, with 7 bases between them. The CDR3 length is 15 residues. CDR3: CASSPQGVSYNEQFF. Written as DNA, the CDR3 is TGTGCCAGCTCACCACAGGGGGTCTCCTACAATGAGCAGTTCTTC.

The chain joins TRBV6-1 to TRBJ1-1; 7 bases are a match to TRBD1. This CDR3 is built from 12 residues. V gave up 11 bases and J gave up 10 bases; unmatched junction bases: 13. Per the germline V gene, CDR1 is MNHNS and CDR2 is SASEGT. The CDR3 sequence: CAGSTLPGGAFF. CDR3 coding DNA: TGTGCCGGGTCTACGCTTCCAGGGGGAGCTTTCTTT.

J is TRBJ2-3 and V is TRBV9; 7 bases align to TRBD1. The J segment lost 0 bases and the V segment lost 6 bases, leaving 4 bases of the junction unmatched. CDR3 length: 14 amino acids. Germline V gene data show CDR1 as SGDLS and CDR2 as YYNGEE. The CDR3 DNA is TGTGCCAGCAACCCGACAGGGAGCACAGATACGCAGTATTTT. It specifies CASNPTGSTDTQYF.

The rearrangement joins TRBV20-1 to TRBJ1-1; D ambiguous. Trimming removed 3 bases at V and 6 bases at J, with 8 bases between. The CDR3 is 11 residues long. Germline lookup yields CDR1 DFQATT and CDR2 SNEGSKA (reference sequence). This CDR3 reads CSASGGAEAFF. The CDR3 nucleotides read TGCAGTGCTAGTGGCGGTGCTGAAGCTTTCTTT.

This clone was seen a handful of times. This chain connects TRBV29-1 to TRBJ2-3; tentatively, D is TRBD2 (6 bases). The germline CDR1 and CDR2 sequences are SQVTM and ANQGSEA. V lost 3 bases and J lost 9, with 7 bases in between. The CDR3 totals 10 residues. The CDR3 bases are TGCAGCGTTGATGGGGGGACGCAGTATTTT. Protein: CSVDGGTQYF.

The chain couples TRBV11-3 to TRBJ2-7; D gene unclear. The CDR3 runs to 14 residues. V lost 2 bases and J lost 3, with 11 bases in between. Germline V lookup: CDR1 SGHNT, CDR2 YENEEA. CDR3 protein: CASSLYHGFYEQYF. CDR3 nucleotide sequence: TGTGCCAGCAGCTTATACCACGGGTTCTACGAGCAGTACTTC.

The count of this clone is one. The chain recombines TRBV6-5 with TRBJ2-1, with D maybe TRBD2 (6 bases). V was pared by 5 bases and J by 4 bases, with 6 bases between. Germline V CDR1 and CDR2: MNHEY, SVGAGI. This CDR3 contains 12 residues. CDR3 nucleotides: TGTGCCAGCAGTGGGGGGTACAATGAGCAGTTCTTC. Translation: CASSGGYNEQFF.